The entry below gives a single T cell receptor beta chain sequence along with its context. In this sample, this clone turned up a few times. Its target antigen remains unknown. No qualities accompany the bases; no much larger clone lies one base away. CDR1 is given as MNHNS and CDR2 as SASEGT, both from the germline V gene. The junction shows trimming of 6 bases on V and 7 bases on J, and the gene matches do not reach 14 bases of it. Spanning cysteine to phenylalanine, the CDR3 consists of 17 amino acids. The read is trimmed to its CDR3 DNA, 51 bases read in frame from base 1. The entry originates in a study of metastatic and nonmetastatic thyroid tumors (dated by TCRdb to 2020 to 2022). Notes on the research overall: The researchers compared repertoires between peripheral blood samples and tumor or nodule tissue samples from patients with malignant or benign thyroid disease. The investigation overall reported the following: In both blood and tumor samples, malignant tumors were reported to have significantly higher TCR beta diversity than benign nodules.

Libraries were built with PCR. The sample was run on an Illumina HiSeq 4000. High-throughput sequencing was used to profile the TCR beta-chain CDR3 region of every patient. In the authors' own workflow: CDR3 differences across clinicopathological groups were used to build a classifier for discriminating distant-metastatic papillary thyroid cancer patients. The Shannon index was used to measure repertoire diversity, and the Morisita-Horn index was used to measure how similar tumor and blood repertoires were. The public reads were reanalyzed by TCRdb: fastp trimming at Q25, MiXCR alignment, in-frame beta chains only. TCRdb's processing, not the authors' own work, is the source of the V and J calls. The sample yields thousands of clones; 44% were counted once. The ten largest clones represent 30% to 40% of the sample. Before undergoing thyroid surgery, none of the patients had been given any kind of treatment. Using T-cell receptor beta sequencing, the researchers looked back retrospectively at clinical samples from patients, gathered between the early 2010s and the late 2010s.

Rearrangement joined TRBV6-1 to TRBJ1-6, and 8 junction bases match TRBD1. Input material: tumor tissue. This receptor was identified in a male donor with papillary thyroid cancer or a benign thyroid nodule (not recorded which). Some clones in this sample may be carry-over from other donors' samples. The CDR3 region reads CASRMRGQAVRNSPLHF. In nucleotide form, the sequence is TGTGCCAGCAGAATGAGGGGACAGGCGGTTCGGAATTCACCCCTCCACTTT.